This TCR beta chain was profiled in a study of blood T cells in healthy people across ages. The individuals who served as donors were healthy Caucasians living in Russia, aged roughly 6 to 90. For the second PCR, which ran for about 7 to 11 cycles, a sample-barcoded 5' primer and a J-beta primer mix were used. Each CDR3 protein gets one entry after TCRdb re-called the 5' RACE reads with MiXCR. The table has hundreds of thousands of distinct CDR3 sequences, roughly 50% seen once. Sequencing input: blood. This receptor was identified in a man younger than 40 in good health.

The CDR3 nucleotides read TGCGCCAGCAGCCCTATTTATTTGATGATGTTGGATTCACCCCTCCACTTT. It specifies CASSPIYLMMLDSPLHF. The chain recombines TRBV4-1 with TRBJ1-6; D remains unclear. Trimming left V 4 bases short and J 8 bases short, with 21 bases between. The CDR3 runs to 17 residues. In germline, CDR1 is MGHRA, CDR2 YSYEKL.